A single TCR beta chain is shown here with its context. Its antigen is still unknown. The sample is drawn from a study of response to subunit inactivated influenza vaccine. Broader study findings: Each seasonal flu vaccination may recruit only limited new T cells, authors suggested.

Each CDR3 protein gets one entry after TCRdb re-called the RT-PCR reads with MiXCR. The data contain more than 700,000 distinct CDR3 sequences, 21% of them singletons. CDR3 length: 14 amino acids. V was cut by 2 bases and J by 5 bases, with 12 bases left in between. Germline CDR1 reads MDHEN; CDR2 reads SYDVKM. The TCR comes from a man aged 50 to 60 who received an inactivated influenza vaccine. The chain couples TRBV28 to TRBJ2-5; tentative D call: TRBD1 (5 bases). Sequencing was performed on PBMCs from blood, taken 5 days after vaccination. This chain's CDR3 is CASSLRSGWETQYF. In nucleotides, the CDR3 is TGTGCCAGCAGTTTAAGGTCAGGGTGGGAGACCCAGTACTTC.